This is a list of T cell receptor beta chains from one sample in a study of blood T cell repertoires in COVID-19. Clones were read by immunoSEQ multiplex PCR, and TCRdb kept only the in-frame ones, dropping some. The sample includes under 250,000 clones, nearly 90% of them seen just once. The sequenced material came from peripheral blood. The source is a man aged 18-30 years with active or convalescent COVID-19. Each CDR3 is given without its conserved first and last residue.

11	TRBV18	TRBJ1-1	ASRQGINTEAF
15	TRBV7-2	TRBJ2-7	ASSRRTSGGASYEQY
15	TRBV9	TRBJ2-1	ASSSQPVLGSYNEQF
13	TRBV9	TRBJ2-1	ASSVSGKIYNEQF
11	TRBV6-5	TRBJ1-3	ASRQGSGNTIY
12	TRBV24-1	TRBJ2-3	ATSDGQGLDTQY
13	TRBV28	TRBJ1-3	ASSFHGGSGNTIY
17	TRBV18	TRBJ2-1	ASSPKGLSGAGGFNEQF
14	TRBV2	TRBJ1-1	ASRARGAEYNTEAF
13	TRBV5-4	TRBJ2-6	ASSLVTGEANVLT
13	TRBV27	TRBJ1-2	ASSPRTDSPYGYT
12	TRBV5-6	TRBJ1-2	ASSLVGQGYGYT
11	TRBV7-9	TRBJ1-1	ASSPSGNTEAF
13	TRBV5-1	TRBJ2-1	ASSSGTSEHNEQF
14	TRBV6-1	TRBJ2-2	ASSEEAGLRGLELF
11	TRBV10-3	TRBJ1-2	AISDRTGKVYT
11	TRBV12-3/TRBV12-4	TRBJ1-1	ASSLARNTEAF
17	TRBV10-1	TRBJ1-5	ASIRPNLIKVASNQPQH
16	TRBV29-1	TRBJ2-1	SVPGEGSGRPSYNEQF
10	TRBV6-1	TRBJ1-2	ASNGQSDGYT
16	TRBV4-1	TRBJ1-1	ASSPTSDRGLGNTEAF
13	TRBV14	TRBJ1-2	ASSQKRGLNYGYT
13	TRBV7-3	TRBJ2-5	ASSLTLSGGETQY
13	TRBV6-5	TRBJ2-3	ASSYSMASTDTQY
12	TRBV5-4	TRBJ1-2	ASSLGAGNYGYT
14	TRBV9	TRBJ2-1	ASSPPGGGADNEQF
13	TRBV7-2	TRBJ2-2	ASTEIRGHTGELF
13	TRBV27	TRBJ1-2	ASSPFDRGLGGYT
12	TRBV6-5	TRBJ2-2	ASKLPGRGGELF
12	TRBV30	TRBJ1-1	AWTFPDRVTEAF
12	TRBV12-1	TRBJ2-5	ASSCPGLGETQY
10	TRBV29-1	TRBJ2-3	SVAGGADTQY
13	TRBV5-4	TRBJ2-1	ASSLKGTGYYEQF
11	TRBV28	TRBJ1-1	ASNTDMNTEAF
12	TRBV6-2/TRBV6-3	TRBJ2-5	ASSGRTGEETQY
14	TRBV27	TRBJ2-1	ASSLVPGGLNNEQF
14	TRBV7-2	TRBJ1-5	ASSLVGGSSGQPQH
12	TRBV3-1/TRBV3-2	TRBJ1-2	ASSPTGKDYGYT
13	TRBV5-6	TRBJ1-2	ASSLGTVKNYGYT
15	TRBV7-6	TRBJ2-1	ASSSSGGALSYNEQF
14	TRBV7-6	TRBJ2-7	ASSLLENLGTDEQY
11	TRBV30	TRBJ2-1	AWGGGAYNEQF
12	TRBV5-1	TRBJ1-1	ASSLTGAGTEAF
9	TRBV13	TRBJ2-1	ASSQNNEQF
15	TRBV5-8	TRBJ2-3	ASSTWTGGTFTDTQY
12	TRBV14	TRBJ2-6	ASSHPGRAGVLT
13	TRBV7-9	TRBJ2-1	ASSLAGVRENEQF